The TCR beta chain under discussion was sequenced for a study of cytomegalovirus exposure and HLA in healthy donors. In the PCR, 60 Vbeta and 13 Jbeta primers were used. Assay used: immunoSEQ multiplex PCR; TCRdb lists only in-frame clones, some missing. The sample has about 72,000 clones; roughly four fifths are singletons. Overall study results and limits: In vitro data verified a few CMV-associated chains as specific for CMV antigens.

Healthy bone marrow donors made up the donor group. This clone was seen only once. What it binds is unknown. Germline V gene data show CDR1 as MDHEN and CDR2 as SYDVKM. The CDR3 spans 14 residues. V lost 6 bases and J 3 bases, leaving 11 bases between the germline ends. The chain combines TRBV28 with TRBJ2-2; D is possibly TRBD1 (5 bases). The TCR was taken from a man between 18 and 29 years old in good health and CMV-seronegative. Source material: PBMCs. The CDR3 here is CASRTSGYTGELFF. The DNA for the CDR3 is TGTGCCAGCAGGACTTCAGGGTACACCGGGGAGCTGTTTTTT.